This T cell receptor beta chain was identified during a study of stem cell transplantation in POMP-related autoinflammatory disease. Study-level findings and limits: Patients with PRAID showed a restricted number of unique TRB V-J gene pairings.

V was cut by 5 bases and J by 0 bases, with 8 bases left in between. Germline CDR1 is LNHDA and CDR2 is SQIVND (reference sequence). The CDR3 is 14 residues long. This clone has only a few counts. The antigen remains unidentified. PRAID featured prominent immunodeficiency. The table came from immunoSEQ multiplex PCR; TCRdb's copy has only in-frame clones and leaves some out. Among 9,100 or so clones listed, about 85% were seen once. The sequences come from CD4+ T cells from PBMCs, collected after stem cell transplantation. The V call is TRBV19, the J call TRBJ1-3; a possible D gene is TRBD1 (5 bases). The origin of this receptor is a human patient with POMP-related autoinflammation and immune dysregulation (PRAID). Some T cells may possibly be graft donor cells. The CDR3 region has the DNA TGTGCCAGTAGTCGACAGCTCTCTGGAAACACCATATATTTT. This codes for CASSRQLSGNTIYF.